These 24 T cell receptor beta chains were sequenced from one sample in a study of tumor-infiltrating lymphocytes in glioblastoma multiforme (dated 2017 in TCRdb). The sequencer listed for this sample is Illumina HiSeq 2500. TCRB libraries were constructed from RNA through three rounds of nested multiplex PCR following a modified ARM-PCR protocol with multiple V-beta primers and a C-beta primer. TCRdb ran its own pipeline on the public reads, namely fastp trimming at Q25 and MiXCR clone calling, and kept in-frame beta chains. Merged by CDR3 protein, the rows form single entries marked with the most common genes and DNA. This sample comprises about 8,400 distinct CDR3 sequences, about 74% of them detected only once. The top ten clones comprise about half of the sample. The sequenced material came from brain tumor tissue. The receptors were sampled from a male donor with glioblastoma.

Note on this clonotype: This CDR3 fails to terminate in the conserved phenylalanine or tryptophan, so it likely reflects a read error. V gene TRBV30 combines with J gene TRBJ1-5; D is unclear. V was clipped by 2 bases and J by 6 bases, with 11 bases between them. This CDR3 has 13 amino acids. Germline V gives CDR1 GTSNPN, CDR2 SVGIG (reference sequence). DNA for the CDR3: TGTGCCTGGAGTCGACGGGCGAGTCAGCCCCAGCATTGT. Its translation is CAWSRRASQPQHC.

Regarding this clonotype: This likely comes from a read error, as the CDR3 has no conserved phenylalanine or tryptophan at its end. The rearrangement links TRBV4-1 to TRBJ1-6; D call uncertain. CDR1 and CDR2 from the germline V gene are MGHRA and YSYEKL. Trimming removed 8 bases from V and 9 bases from J, with 20 bases in between. The CDR3 totals 15 residues. The CDR3 region is CASQNLGSGVSPLHM. The CDR3 DNA reads as TGCGCCAGCCAAAACCTGGGATCTGGGGTTTCACCCCTCCACATG.

A remark on this clonotype: An end of the junction differs from the germline gene, which may be a read error. J is TRBJ2-2 and V is TRBV11-2, with D possibly being TRBD2 (5 bases). This CDR3 is 20 amino acids long. CDR1 is SGHAT, CDR2 FQNNGV, per germline. The CDR3 region has the DNA TGTGCCAGCACCCCCTCATTCGGCCAAGGGCTACCTGTAAACACCGGGGAGCTGTTCTTT. This codes for CASTPSFGQGLPVNTGELFF.

Comments on this clonotype: The junction and the germline gene differ at one end; a read error may be behind it. The chain carries TRBV11-2 and TRBJ2-5; D is uncertain. The CDR3 covers 15 residues. From germline, CDR1 is SGHAT and CDR2 FQNNGV. DNA of the CDR3: TGTGCCAGCAGCTTAGTAGTGGGCTTGCAGGAGACCCGGTACTTT. This sequence encodes CASSLVVGLQETRYF. The variable domain in full, completed from reference TRBV11-2 and TRBJ2-5, reads EAGVAQSPRYKIIEKRQSVAFWCNPISGHATLYWYQQILGQGPKLLIQFQNNGVVDDSQLPKDRFSAERLKGVDSTLKIQPAKLEDSAVYLCASSLVVGLQETRYFGPGTRLLVL.

The gene calls are TRBV29-1 and TRBJ2-2, with 9 bases identical to TRBD2. Per germline, CDR1 SQVTM and CDR2 ANQGSEA. The CDR3 contains 16 residues. The V segment lost 3 bases and the J segment 3 bases; nucleotides outside the gene matches: 8. The CDR3 loop reads CSVEGSVAGDTGELFF. CDR3 nucleotides: TGCAGCGTTGAGGGATCGGTAGCGGGGGACACCGGGGAGCTGTTTTTT.

The chain carries TRBV11-3 and TRBJ2-1; D remains unclear. Trimming shortened V by 1 base and J by 6 bases, and 7 bases separated the two germline ends. The CDR3 has 13 amino acids. The germline CDR1 and CDR2 sequences are SGHNT and YENEEA. The CDR3 DNA follows: TGTGCCAGCAGCTTAGTTGACGGCAATGAGCAGTTCTTC. Amino acid sequence: CASSLVDGNEQFF. Complete variable domain (other parts from reference TRBV11-3 and TRBJ2-1): EAGVVQSPRYKIIEKKQPVAFWCNPISGHNTLYWYLQNLGQGPELLIRYENEEAVDDSQLPKDRFSAERLKGVDSTLKIQPAELGDSAVYLCASSLVDGNEQFFGPGTRLTVL.

A note on this clonotype: The germline gene is not matched at one end of the junction; a read error may be the cause. This chain links TRBV10-1 with TRBJ2-7, with D possibly matching TRBD2 (5 bases). The germline V gene encodes CDR1 WNHNN and CDR2 SYGVQD (reference sequence). The CDR3 spans 14 residues. The CDR3, as DNA: TGCGTCAGCAGTTACTCCCGGAGGTCCTACGAGCAGTACTTC. Protein product: CVSSYSRRSYEQYF.

As regards this clonotype: Mismatch with germline at one junction end may stem from a read error. The chain uses TRBV11-2 and TRBJ2-1; 7 bases align to TRBD2. Germline assignment: CDR1 SGHAT and CDR2 FQNNGV. The CDR3 contains 15 residues. CDR3 DNA sequence: TGCGCCAGCAGCTATGGGATTAGCGGGTTAAACGAGCAGTTCTTC. Amino acids: CASSYGISGLNEQFF.

As for this clonotype: It is unclear where the CDR3 begins or ends on the DNA, so no DNA is shown, and the CDR3 is as TCRdb lists it. CDR3 amino acids: CASSIYLCSVGGRQGGNEQFF. The chain employs TRBV11-2 and TRBJ2-1; TRBD1 is taken as the D call from the table, unchecked against the DNA. 21 amino acids form the CDR3, both terminal residues included. CDR1 is SGHAT and CDR2 is FQNNGV in the germline V gene.

Details on this clonotype: Given a much more abundant clone one base away, this may be a read error. The chain joins TRBV24-1 to TRBJ2-7; 9 nucleotides line up with TRBD1. The ends lost 3 bases at V and 5 bases at J; junction bases unmatched: 10. The CDR3 contains 16 residues. CDR1 KGHDR and CDR2 SFDVKD come from the germline V gene. CDR3 nucleotides: TGTGCCACCAGTGATACCCCGGGACAGGGTGACCACGAGCAGTACTTC. It codes for CATSDTPGQGDHEQYF.

This chain connects TRBV10-3 to TRBJ1-2; 10 bases align to TRBD1. The CDR3 loop spans 15 amino acids. The germline CDR1 and CDR2 sequences are ENHRY and SYGVKD. V lost 0 bases, J lost 7 bases, and 5 bases stayed unmatched. CDR3 nucleotide sequence: TGTGCCATCAGTGAGTCGACTGGACAGGGGGTTGGCTACACCTTC. Translated, it gives CAISESTGQGVGYTF.

Notes on this clonotype: A read error may produce the germline difference seen at one junction end. This chain uses TRBV6-1 with TRBJ2-7; a possible D gene is TRBD2 (6 bases). The CDR3 sequence is 14 residues long. Germline V lookup: CDR1 MNHNS, CDR2 SASEGT. CDR3 protein: CASCSGGAPYKQYF. DNA of the CDR3: TGTGCCAGCTGCAGTGGCGGGGCCCCCTACAAGCAGTACTTC.

V gene TRBV11-2 combines with J gene TRBJ2-2; 7 bases line up with TRBD2. CDR3 length: 20 residues. Per germline, CDR1 SGHAT and CDR2 FQNNGV. J lost 6 bases, V lost 7 bases, and 26 bases had no gene match. Here the CDR3 reads CASTPSYGEGLAVHAGELFF. Here the CDR3 DNA reads TGTGCCAGCACCCCCTCATACGGCGAAGGGCTAGCGGTACACGCCGGGGAGCTGTTTTTT.

About this clonotype itself: This likely comes from a read error, as the CDR3 has no conserved phenylalanine or tryptophan at its end. The chain has TRBV11-2 and TRBJ2-2, with 7 bases aligning to TRBD2. CDR1 SGHAT and CDR2 FQNNGV come from the germline V gene. V lost 7 bases to trimming and J lost 9 bases; unmatched junction nucleotides: 29. This CDR3 is built from 20 residues. The CDR3 DNA is TGTGCCAGCACCCCCTCGTTCGGCCAAGGGCTAGCGGTAAACAACCGGGAGCTGTTTTAT. Its translation is CASTPSFGQGLAVNNRELFY.

Comment on this clonotype: An end of the junction differs from the germline gene, which may be a read error. The gene calls are TRBV11-2 and TRBJ1-1; 9 bases are shared with TRBD1. The CDR3 totals 17 residues. Germline loops: CDR1 SGHAT, CDR2 FQNNGV. CDR3 nucleotides: TGTGCCGGCAGCGCACAACCGGGACAGGGTGGGAGAACTGAAGCTTTCTTT. Protein: CAGSAQPGQGGRTEAFF. The full variable domain, its missing parts supplied by reference TRBV11-2 and TRBJ1-1, is EAGVAQSPRYKIIEKRQSVAFWCNPISGHATLYWYQQILGQGPKLLIQFQNNGVVDDSQLPKDRFSAERLKGVDSTLKIQPAKLEDSAVYLCAGSAQPGQGGRTEAFFGQGTRLTVV.

As regards this clonotype: Since no conserved phenylalanine or tryptophan closes the CDR3, a read error is the likely cause. The limits of the CDR3 on the DNA are not certain, so only TCRdb's listed CDR3 is given. The chain employs TRBV6-2 or TRBV6-3 and TRBJ2-2; no check of the table's D call, TRBD2, against the DNA was made. Germline lookup yields CDR1 MNHEY and CDR2 SVGEGT. Counting both end residues, the CDR3 totals 15 amino acids. The CDR3 sequence is CASSYGRAGTGELVY.

This clonotype was seen a few times. The V call is TRBV6-5, the J call TRBJ2-5; 7 nucleotides line up with TRBD1. The CDR3 runs 13 residues. V lost 4 bases to trimming and J lost 5 bases; unmatched junction nucleotides: 4. The germline V gene encodes CDR1 MNHEY and CDR2 SVGAGI. The CDR3 region is CASSSYRGETQYF. DNA for the CDR3: TGTGCCAGCAGTTCTTACAGGGGCGAGACCCAGTACTTC.

This chain links TRBV29-1 with TRBJ2-1; D perhaps matches TRBD1 (6 bases). The CDR3 runs to 14 residues. Trimming removed 4 bases from V and 9 bases from J, with 19 bases in between. Germline CDR1 SQVTM, CDR2 ANQGSEA. The DNA for the CDR3 is TGCAGCGTTGGGGGGCGGCAGAGGGTCATTGAGCAGTTCTTC. Encoded protein: CSVGGRQRVIEQFF.

This rearrangement joins TRBV5-6 to TRBJ1-1; D call uncertain. The germline V gene has CDR1 SGHDT and CDR2 YYEEEE. The length of the CDR3 is 14 residues. The V end was cut by 7 bases, the J end by 4 bases, with 17 bases between. The CDR3 DNA reads as TGTGCCAGCGGCCGAGCGGGGTCGAGCACTGAAGCTTTCTTT. Translation: CASGRAGSSTEAFF.

The chain is built from TRBV11-2 and TRBJ2-1; 7 bases match TRBD1. After removal of 2 bases from V and 7 bases from J, the junction contained 5 bases not matched to a gene. The CDR3 has 14 residues. Germline V gives CDR1 SGHAT, CDR2 FQNNGV. CDR3 sequence (DNA): TGTGCCAGCAGCTTAATGGAACAGGGGAATGAGCAGTTCTTC. This sequence encodes CASSLMEQGNEQFF.

A note on this clonotype: Relative to the germline gene, one junction end is altered; a read error may explain this. The gene calls are TRBV10-3 and TRBJ1-5; a possible D gene is TRBD1 (5 bases). The germline gives CDR1 ENHRY, CDR2 SYGVKD. The length of the CDR3 is 15 residues. CDR3 protein: CAISDRDGYNQPQHF. As DNA, the CDR3 is TGTGCAATCAGTGACCGGGACGGATACAATCAGCCCCAGCATTTT.

By share of the sample, this clonotype is large. V usage is TRBV4-1 and J usage is TRBJ2-2, with D tentatively TRBD2 (6 bases). Germline V gene data show CDR1 as MGHRA and CDR2 as YSYEKL. V lost 0 bases to trimming and J lost 7 bases, with 9 bases between them. CDR3 length: 14 amino acids. This CDR3 reads CASSQDSGSGELFF. In DNA, the CDR3 is TGCGCCAGCAGCCAAGATAGCGGAAGCGGGGAGCTGTTTTTT.

V usage is TRBV6-5 and J usage is TRBJ2-2; a weak D match, TRBD1 (6 bases). CDR1 and CDR2 from the germline V gene are MNHEY and SVGAGI. This CDR3 has 16 residues. Trimming took 2 bases from V and 14 from J, leaving 24 bases between them. The CDR3 DNA reads TGTGCCAGCAGTTACGTGCCAGGGGTGAGCACCGGGGCACTGTTTTTT. Its protein is CASSYVPGVSTGALFF.

In this sample, this clonotype turned up a few times. The chain has TRBV20-1 and TRBJ2-1, with 13 nucleotides matching TRBD2. CDR1 is DFQATT and CDR2 is SNEGSKA in the germline V gene (reference sequence). V lost 0 bases, J lost 7 bases, and 3 bases stayed unmatched. The CDR3 consists of 15 residues. The CDR3 is CSAREGLAGMNEQFF. In DNA, the CDR3 is TGCAGTGCTAGAGAGGGACTAGCGGGAATGAATGAGCAGTTCTTC.